A selection of T cell receptor beta chains follows, all from one sample in a study of beta chain features in type 1 diabetes. Data came from immunoSEQ multiplex PCR; TCRdb stores just in-frame clones and leaves some out. The sample yields around 500,000 clones, over 10% seen once. Sequenced input: naive CD4+ T cells from blood. The receptors here all came from a woman aged 18 to 35 in good health. Each CDR3 is given with its conserved first and last residue. Fields, in order: clone size, J gene, V gene, D gene, CDR3 protein, CDR3 DNA. A D gene is named only where the DNA matches it firmly. Size tells how often a clone was seen (once, few, many) or the class of an expanded clone, and some rows leave it out.

abundance: NA
j_gene: TRBJ2-5
v_gene: TRBV4-3
d_gene: NA
CDR3aa: CASRRTQETQYF
CDR3nt: TGCGCCAGCAGGCGGACTCAAGAGACCCAGTACTTC

abundance: few
j_gene: TRBJ2-3
v_gene: TRBV4-3
d_gene: NA
CDR3aa: CASSQQSNILDTQYF
CDR3nt: TGCGCCAGCAGCCAACAGTCCAATATCCTAGATACGCAGTATTTT

abundance: NA
j_gene: TRBJ2-5
v_gene: TRBV7-9
d_gene: TRBD2
CDR3aa: CASSPGTGGETQYF
CDR3nt: TGTGCCAGCAGCCCGGGGACGGGAGGAGAGACCCAGTACTTC

abundance: NA
j_gene: TRBJ1-6
v_gene: TRBV5-1
d_gene: NA
CDR3aa: CASSSGEYNSPLHF
CDR3nt: TGCGCCAGCAGCTCCGGGGAATATAATTCACCCCTCCACTTT

abundance: few
j_gene: TRBJ2-5
v_gene: TRBV9
d_gene: NA
CDR3aa: CASSVEAGETQYF
CDR3nt: TGTGCCAGCAGCGTAGAGGCGGGAGAGACCCAGTACTTC

abundance: few
j_gene: TRBJ1-1
v_gene: TRBV5-1
d_gene: NA
CDR3aa: CASSLAGTVGYAEAFF
CDR3nt: TGCGCCAGCAGCTTGGCCGGGACGGTAGGCTACGCTGAAGCTTTCTTT

abundance: few
j_gene: TRBJ2-1
v_gene: TRBV7-8
d_gene: NA
CDR3aa: CASSQGTNEQFF
CDR3nt: TGTGCCAGCAGTCAGGGGACAAATGAGCAGTTCTTC

abundance: few
j_gene: TRBJ2-3
v_gene: TRBV4-1
d_gene: NA
CDR3aa: CASSQGNSGQTDTQYF
CDR3nt: TGCGCCAGCAGCCAAGGCAATAGCGGCCAAACAGATACGCAGTATTTT

abundance: few
j_gene: TRBJ2-5
v_gene: TRBV13
d_gene: TRBD2
CDR3aa: CASRRGGRFQETQYF
CDR3nt: TGTGCCAGCCGCCGGGGGGGGCGCTTTCAAGAGACCCAGTACTTC

abundance: NA
j_gene: TRBJ2-1
v_gene: TRBV5-1
d_gene: NA
CDR3aa: CASRSPGQLGGHEQFF
CDR3nt: TGCGCCAGCAGATCCCCCGGCCAATTAGGGGGACATGAGCAGTTCTTC

abundance: few
j_gene: TRBJ2-2
v_gene: TRBV21-1
d_gene: NA
CDR3aa: CASSNCRDVFTGELFF
CDR3nt: TGTGCCAGCAGCAATTGCAGGGACGTCTTCACCGGGGAGCTGTTTTTT

abundance: few
j_gene: TRBJ2-3
v_gene: TRBV29-1
d_gene: TRBD2
CDR3aa: CSVGGTSGSTDTQYF
CDR3nt: TGCAGCGTTGGGGGGACTAGCGGGAGCACAGATACGCAGTATTTT

abundance: few
j_gene: TRBJ2-1
v_gene: TRBV29-1
d_gene: TRBD2
CDR3aa: CSVLHRIGGTYNEQFF
CDR3nt: TGCAGCGTTCTACACAGAATCGGGGGGACCTACAATGAGCAGTTCTTC

abundance: NA
j_gene: TRBJ2-4
v_gene: TRBV28
d_gene: NA
CDR3aa: CASSLGGVSKNIQYF
CDR3nt: TGTGCCAGCAGTTTAGGGGGCGTCAGCAAAAACATTCAGTACTTC

abundance: NA
j_gene: TRBJ1-2
v_gene: TRBV10-3
d_gene: NA
CDR3aa: CAISETESGTLYGYTF
CDR3nt: TGTGCCATCAGTGAGACGGAGTCGGGGACCCTCTATGGCTACACCTTC

abundance: NA
j_gene: TRBJ2-1
v_gene: TRBV18
d_gene: NA
CDR3aa: CASSPPQFF
CDR3nt: TGTGCCAGCTCACCCCCACAGTTCTTC

abundance: NA
j_gene: TRBJ2-1
v_gene: TRBV7-9
d_gene: TRBD2
CDR3aa: CASSLGASGYNEQFF
CDR3nt: TGTGCCAGCAGCTTAGGGGCTAGCGGCTACAATGAGCAGTTCTTC

abundance: NA
j_gene: TRBJ2-7
v_gene: TRBV4-2
d_gene: NA
CDR3aa: CASSQDFRDWQSEQYF
CDR3nt: TGTGCCAGCAGCCAAGATTTTAGGGATTGGCAGAGCGAGCAGTACTTC

abundance: NA
j_gene: TRBJ1-1
v_gene: TRBV29-1
d_gene: TRBD1
CDR3aa: CSVGQGTNTEAFF
CDR3nt: TGCAGCGTCGGACAGGGCACGAACACTGAAGCTTTCTTT

abundance: NA
j_gene: TRBJ2-2
v_gene: TRBV5-4
d_gene: NA
CDR3aa: CASSVVGRNTGELFF
CDR3nt: TGTGCCAGCAGCGTAGTGGGGCGTAACACCGGGGAGCTGTTTTTT

abundance: NA
j_gene: TRBJ2-6
v_gene: TRBV27
d_gene: NA
CDR3aa: CASSGRVSGANVLTF
CDR3nt: TGTGCCAGCAGCGGCAGGGTCTCTGGGGCCAACGTCCTGACTTTC

abundance: NA
j_gene: TRBJ2-5
v_gene: TRBV7-2
d_gene: NA
CDR3aa: CASRHPGQSNSATQYF
CDR3nt: TGTGCCAGCAGACACCCGGGACAATCGAATTCTGCGACCCAGTACTTC

abundance: NA
j_gene: TRBJ2-3
v_gene: TRBV27
d_gene: NA
CDR3aa: CASSPVGRTRTDTQYF
CDR3nt: TGTGCCAGCAGTCCGGTTGGGAGGACACGAACAGATACGCAGTATTTT

abundance: NA
j_gene: TRBJ1-1
v_gene: TRBV4-3
d_gene: NA
CDR3aa: CASSQHRSGRRNTEAFF
CDR3nt: TGCGCCAGCAGCCAACATCGTTCGGGCCGACGGAACACTGAAGCTTTCTTT

abundance: few
j_gene: TRBJ2-7
v_gene: TRBV18
d_gene: NA
CDR3aa: CASSLTLGEQYF
CDR3nt: TGTGCCAGCTCACTAACTTTGGGGGAGCAGTACTTC

abundance: NA
j_gene: TRBJ2-3
v_gene: TRBV7-8
d_gene: NA
CDR3aa: CASSQFGASTDTQYF
CDR3nt: TGTGCCAGCAGCCAATTCGGCGCTAGCACAGATACGCAGTATTTT

abundance: few
j_gene: TRBJ2-2
v_gene: TRBV5-4
d_gene: NA
CDR3aa: CASSLASGPTGELFF
CDR3nt: TGTGCCAGCAGCTTGGCGTCAGGGCCGACCGGGGAGCTGTTTTTT

abundance: few
j_gene: TRBJ2-4
v_gene: TRBV4-3
d_gene: NA
CDR3aa: CASSQDGEENIQYF
CDR3nt: TGCGCCAGCAGCCAAGACGGGGAGGAAAACATTCAGTACTTC

abundance: NA
j_gene: TRBJ2-3
v_gene: TRBV7-2
d_gene: NA
CDR3aa: CASSRSLVTDTQYF
CDR3nt: TGTGCCAGCAGCCGAAGTTTAGTCACAGATACGCAGTATTTT

abundance: few
j_gene: TRBJ2-2
v_gene: TRBV9
d_gene: TRBD1
CDR3aa: CASSVVPPGQGNTGELFF
CDR3nt: TGTGCCAGCAGCGTAGTTCCTCCAGGACAGGGAAACACCGGGGAGCTGTTTTTT

abundance: NA
j_gene: TRBJ1-1
v_gene: TRBV6-6
d_gene: NA
CDR3aa: CASSYSTLSNTEAFF
CDR3nt: TGTGCCAGCAGTTACTCGACACTATCGAACACTGAAGCTTTCTTT

abundance: few
j_gene: TRBJ1-2
v_gene: TRBV5-4
d_gene: NA
CDR3aa: CASSPGQNYGYTF
CDR3nt: TGTGCCAGCAGTCCTGGACAGAACTATGGCTACACCTTC

abundance: few
j_gene: TRBJ1-1
v_gene: TRBV7-2
d_gene: NA
CDR3aa: CASSLPRGPTEAFF
CDR3nt: TGTGCCAGCAGCCTCCCTAGGGGCCCCACTGAAGCTTTCTTT

abundance: NA
j_gene: TRBJ2-1
v_gene: TRBV6-4
d_gene: TRBD2
CDR3aa: CASSLGLAGKQFF
CDR3nt: TGTGCCAGCAGTCTAGGACTAGCGGGAAAGCAGTTCTTC

abundance: few
j_gene: TRBJ1-5
v_gene: TRBV7-2
d_gene: NA
CDR3aa: CASSLAGAAVYQPQHF
CDR3nt: TGTGCCAGCAGCTTAGCGGGCGCGGCGGTTTATCAGCCCCAGCATTTT

abundance: few
j_gene: TRBJ2-3
v_gene: TRBV4-1
d_gene: TRBD2
CDR3aa: CASSRFPSGGAADTQYF
CDR3nt: TGCGCCAGCAGTCGGTTTCCTAGCGGGGGGGCAGCAGATACGCAGTATTTT

abundance: NA
j_gene: TRBJ2-6
v_gene: TRBV4-1
d_gene: TRBD1
CDR3aa: CASSQGGQGPSGANVLTF
CDR3nt: TGCGCCAGCAGCCAAGGTGGACAGGGTCCCTCTGGGGCCAACGTCCTGACTTTC

abundance: NA
j_gene: TRBJ1-4
v_gene: TRBV25-1
d_gene: NA
CDR3aa: CASSDFLTATNEKLFF
CDR3nt: TGTGCCAGCAGTGACTTCCTGACAGCAACTAATGAAAAACTGTTTTTT

abundance: NA
j_gene: TRBJ2-2
v_gene: TRBV7-9
d_gene: NA
CDR3aa: CASSTGELFF
CDR3nt: TGTGCCAGCTCAACCGGGGAGCTGTTTTTT

abundance: NA
j_gene: TRBJ2-5
v_gene: TRBV7-9
d_gene: NA
CDR3aa: CASSLVVSTDKETQYF
CDR3nt: TGTGCCAGCAGCTTAGTTGTCTCGACAGATAAAGAGACCCAGTACTTC

abundance: few
j_gene: TRBJ2-3
v_gene: TRBV29-1
d_gene: TRBD2
CDR3aa: CSVSAGVGDTQYF
CDR3nt: TGCAGCGTCTCAGCGGGAGTCGGAGATACGCAGTATTTT

abundance: few
j_gene: TRBJ2-2
v_gene: TRBV25-1
d_gene: NA
CDR3aa: CASSESLGGGTGELFF
CDR3nt: TGTGCCAGCAGTGAATCCCTCGGGGGAGGCACCGGGGAGCTGTTTTTT

abundance: few
j_gene: TRBJ2-5
v_gene: TRBV29-1
d_gene: NA
CDR3aa: CSANRGLAVETQYF
CDR3nt: TGCAGCGCGAATCGGGGGCTAGCGGTAGAGACCCAGTACTTC